This T cell receptor beta chain was sequenced for a study of graft-versus-host responses after intestinal transplantation. For the study at large: Multivisceral, liver-intestinal, or isolated intestinal grafts were transplanted into recipients. After anti-thymocyte globulin induction, recipients took tacrolimus and steroids for about 3 years.

Clones were sequenced by immunoSEQ multiplex PCR, and TCRdb holds only the in-frame ones, with some missing. This sample has some 88,000 clones, with about 92% found just once. A few counts support this clone. Its antigen is as yet unknown. With V trimmed by 6 bases and J by 7 bases, 12 bases remained unmatched. This CDR3 has 15 residues. Germline CDR1 is MNHNY and CDR2 is SVGAGI (reference sequence). The study, taken as a whole, reports: Allograft clonal ratios (graft-versus-host to host-versus-graft) were high in patients who had graft-donor T cell macrochimerism. The authors found GvH clones in recipient marrow, some appearing first in ileum or blood.

The sequence derives from a human donor who received an intestinal transplant. Sequencing was performed on unstimulated CD8+ T cells sorted from spleen or lymph node cells, taken before intestinal transplant. The chain employs TRBV6-6 and TRBJ1-2; 9 bases fit TRBD1. The CDR3 nucleotides are TGTGCCAGCAGACCATTACAGGGGGCGGGAGGTGGCTACACCTTC. Translation gives CASRPLQGAGGGYTF.